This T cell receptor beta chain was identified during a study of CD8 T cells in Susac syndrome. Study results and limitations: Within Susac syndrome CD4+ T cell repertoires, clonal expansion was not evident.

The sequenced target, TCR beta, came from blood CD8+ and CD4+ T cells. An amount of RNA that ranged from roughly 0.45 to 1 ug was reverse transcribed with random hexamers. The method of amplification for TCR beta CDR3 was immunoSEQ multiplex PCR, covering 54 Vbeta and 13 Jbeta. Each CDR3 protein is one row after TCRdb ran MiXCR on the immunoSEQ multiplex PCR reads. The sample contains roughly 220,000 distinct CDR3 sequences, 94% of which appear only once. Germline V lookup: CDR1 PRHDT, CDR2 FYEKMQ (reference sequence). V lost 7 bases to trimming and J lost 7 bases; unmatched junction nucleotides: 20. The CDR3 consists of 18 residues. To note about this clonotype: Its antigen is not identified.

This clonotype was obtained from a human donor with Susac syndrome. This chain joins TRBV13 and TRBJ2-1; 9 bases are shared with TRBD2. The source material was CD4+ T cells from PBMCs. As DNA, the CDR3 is TGTGCCAGCAAAACGAACGACCAAGCGGGGGGTTCCTCAAATGAGCAGTTCTTC. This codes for CASKTNDQAGGSSNEQFF.